One and the same sample provided the 28 T cell receptor beta chains below, sequenced in a study of PD-1 blockade in classical Hodgkin lymphoma. Data came from immunoSEQ multiplex PCR; TCRdb stores just in-frame clones and leaves some out. The repertoire consists of around 41,000 clones, with 76% occurring once and the leading ten covering 9.5% to 13%. Each patient's relapse followed autologous stem cell transplantation, and brentuximab vedotin exposure varied. Sequenced material: peripheral blood mononuclear cells (PBMCs), taken at baseline. Every receptor here comes from a human donor with classical Hodgkin lymphoma.

This clone came up a few times. This chain joins TRBV18 and TRBJ1-1; the D gene is possibly TRBD1 (6 bases). Germline values: CDR1 KGHSH, CDR2 LQKENI. V gave up 0 bases and J gave up 4 bases, with 12 bases separating them. CDR3 length: 15 amino acids. CDR3 in DNA: TGTGCCAGCTCACCACCGTGGCAGGGGTCCACTGAAGCTTTCTTT. This codes for CASSPPWQGSTEAFF.

V and J are TRBV10-3 and TRBJ2-2; D gene uncertain. V was clipped by 0 bases and J by 3 bases, with 17 bases between them. The CDR3 is 18 amino acids. Germline CDR1 ENHRY, CDR2 SYGVKD. The CDR3 protein is CAISESMGLGGDTGELFF. The CDR3 nucleotides read TGTGCCATCAGTGAGTCGATGGGCTTGGGCGGAGACACCGGGGAGCTGTTTTTT.

This clone turned up a few times. This chain joins TRBV7-3 and TRBJ1-5, with D hard to call. V dropped 5 bases and J dropped 7 bases, with 12 bases sitting between them. CDR3 length: 13 residues. From germline, CDR1 is SGHTA and CDR2 FQGTGA. CDR3 in DNA: TGTGCCAGCAGCCCTGGGATCGGCCAGCCCCAGCATTTT. Amino acids: CASSPGIGQPQHF.

The chain has TRBV7-2 and TRBJ1-1, with 7 bases fitting TRBD1. CDR1 and CDR2 from the germline V gene are SGHTA and FQGNSA. The CDR3 has 12 amino acids. V lost 3 bases and J lost 8; bases outside the gene matches: 3. The CDR3 spells CASSFMTGEAFF. CDR3 coding DNA: TGTGCCAGCAGCTTTATGACAGGGGAAGCTTTCTTT.

The chain joins TRBV11-3 to TRBJ2-2; 7 positions match TRBD1. With 3 bases clipped from V and 7 bases from J, the junction kept 2 bases outside the gene matches. CDR1 and CDR2 from the germline V gene are SGHNT and YENEEA. CDR3 size: 13 residues. CDR3: CASSLYRGGELFF. The CDR3 region has the DNA TGTGCCAGCAGCTTGTACAGGGGCGGGGAGCTGTTTTTT.

This chain connects TRBV6-1 to TRBJ1-2; D is perhaps TRBD1 (6 bases). The V gene's germline CDR1 is MNHNS and CDR2 SASEGT. V lost 2 bases and J 1 base, leaving 11 bases between the germline ends. The CDR3 totals 15 residues. As DNA, the CDR3 is TGTGCCAGCAGTGAACTACTAGGGGGTAACTATGGCTACACCTTC. It encodes CASSELLGGNYGYTF.

The rearrangement uses TRBV7-2 and TRBJ2-1; 9 bases line up with TRBD1. The CDR3 runs 15 residues. Germline trimming cut 5 bases from V and 5 bases from J; bases unmatched to any gene: 7. Germline assignment: CDR1 SGHTA and CDR2 FQGNSA. The CDR3 nucleotides are TGTGCCAGCAGCGCACAACAGGGGGCTGACAATGAGCAGTTCTTC. This gives the protein CASSAQQGADNEQFF.

The table lists this clone with a few counts. Here the CDR3 reads CASSFGLAGGEQYF. In DNA form, the CDR3 reads TGTGCCAGCAGCTTCGGGCTAGCGGGAGGCGAGCAGTACTTC. The rearrangement uses TRBV7-2 and TRBJ2-7, with 11 bases fitting TRBD2. Trimming took 3 bases from V and 6 from J; bases not matched to a gene: 4. The CDR3 is made up of 14 amino acids. Per the germline V gene, CDR1 is SGHTA and CDR2 is FQGNSA.

In its sample, this clone was seen once. CDR3 sequence reads: CATSRDPRSSYNEQFF. CDR3 coding DNA: TGTGCCACCAGCAGAGATCCGCGCAGCTCCTACAATGAGCAGTTCTTC. V is TRBV15 and J is TRBJ2-1; D is uncertain. The V end was cut by 0 bases, the J end by 0 bases, with 9 bases between. The CDR3 is 16 residues long. Germline CDR1 is LNHNV and CDR2 is YYDKDF (reference sequence).

The CDR3 loop reads CASSPSWGPQETQYF. Written as DNA, the CDR3 is TGTGCCAGCAGTCCTAGTTGGGGGCCCCAAGAGACCCAGTACTTC. V gene TRBV9 combines with J gene TRBJ2-5; D may be TRBD1 (6 bases). V was shortened by 5 bases and J by 1 base, with 15 bases between the two germline ends. The CDR3 totals 15 residues. The germline gives CDR1 SGDLS, CDR2 YYNGEE.

The chain recombines TRBV5-1 with TRBJ1-3; D is ambiguous. V was shortened by 4 bases and J by 0 bases, with 8 bases between the two germline ends. The CDR3 has 14 residues. Germline CDR1 is SGHRS and CDR2 is YFSETQ. CDR3 protein: CASSPNLSGNTIYF. Written as DNA, the CDR3 is TGCGCCAGCAGCCCCAACCTCTCTGGAAACACCATATATTTT.

The genes are TRBV27 and TRBJ2-3; no clear D gene. The germline V gene encodes CDR1 MNHEY and CDR2 SMNVEV (reference sequence). The CDR3 spans 17 residues. V was cut by 4 bases and J by 0 bases, with 17 bases left in between. The CDR3 coding sequence is TGTGCCAGCAGTTGGTATACCGACCACTCTAGCACAGATACGCAGTATTTT. Translated, it gives CASSWYTDHSSTDTQYF.

The chain combines TRBV5-1 with TRBJ2-1, with TRBD2 as a possible D gene (7 bases). The CDR3 has 15 amino acids. V lost 2 bases, J lost 7 bases, and 16 bases lay in between. Germline V CDR1 and CDR2: SGHRS, YFSETQ. CDR3 in amino acids: CASSFRGAQGNEQFF. CDR3 nucleotide sequence: TGCGCCAGCAGCTTCCGGGGGGCACAAGGAAATGAGCAGTTCTTC.

V and J are TRBV2 and TRBJ2-1; 7 positions agree with TRBD1. CDR3 length: 13 residues. V shed 2 bases and J 14 bases; nucleotides not matched to a gene: 9. The germline V gene encodes CDR1 SNHLY and CDR2 FYNNEI. The CDR3 is CASSEKGTVQKFF. CDR3 DNA: TGTGCCAGCAGTGAAAAAGGGACAGTTCAAAAGTTCTTC.

This sequence joins TRBV11-2 and TRBJ2-3; 9 positions agree with TRBD1. The CDR3 is 15 residues long. After removal of 4 bases from V and 3 bases from J, the junction contained 5 bases not matched to a gene. Per germline, CDR1 SGHAT and CDR2 FQNNGV. The CDR3 nucleotides read TGTGCCAGCAGCTCTATGGGACAGGGAACAGATACGCAGTATTTT. Translated, it gives CASSSMGQGTDTQYF.

Sample share makes this clone medium-sized. The chain is built from TRBV5-1 and TRBJ2-6; 7 nucleotides match TRBD1. Germline V lookup: CDR1 SGHRS, CDR2 YFSETQ. V lost 4 bases, J lost 2 bases, and 3 bases stayed unmatched. This CDR3 has 15 residues. The CDR3, as DNA: TGCGCCAGCAGCCCAGGGACAGCTGGGGCCAACGTCCTGACTTTC. Translation gives CASSPGTAGANVLTF.

The rearrangement joins TRBV6-5 to TRBJ1-3; no clear D. The ends were cut back, 0 bases at V and 4 bases at J, with 7 bases in the middle. This CDR3 is 14 amino acids long. Per germline, CDR1 MNHEY and CDR2 SVGAGI. The CDR3 bases are TGTGCCAGCAGTTACTCGTCAGGAGGAAACACCATATATTTT. This encodes CASSYSSGGNTIYF.

The chain is built from TRBV6-6 and TRBJ1-4; 9 bases map to TRBD1. The ends lost 5 bases at V and 7 bases at J; junction bases unmatched: 11. Germline CDR1 and CDR2: MNHNY and SVGAGI (reference sequence). The CDR3 length is 16 residues. In DNA, the CDR3 is TGTGCCAGCAGTCTTACACAGGGGGCGCTTGGTGAAAAACTGTTTTTT. The encoded protein is CASSLTQGALGEKLFF.

The chain has TRBV6-5 and TRBJ1-5; D gene uncertain. Trimming shortened V by 6 bases and J by 5 bases, and 17 bases separated the two germline ends. Germline CDR1 MNHEY, CDR2 SVGAGI. The CDR3 runs to 15 residues. CDR3 sequence (DNA): TGTGCCAGCAGCTTCCGGGCCACGAGGCATCAGCCCCAGCATTTT. Translating it yields CASSFRATRHQPQHF.

This chain joins TRBV5-8 and TRBJ2-5, with 9 positions matching TRBD1. V lost 3 bases and J lost 0; bases outside the gene matches: 6. The germline gives CDR1 SGHTS, CDR2 YDEGEE. This CDR3 is 16 amino acids long. This CDR3 is CASSSPGQGDQETQYF. In nucleotides, the CDR3 is TGTGCCAGCAGCTCCCCGGGACAGGGCGACCAAGAGACCCAGTACTTC.

This clone has more than one count but fewer than ten. This chain uses TRBV18 with TRBJ1-1; TRBD1 matches at 7 bases. The CDR3 extends over 12 amino acids. Germline assignment: CDR1 KGHSH and CDR2 LQKENI. V shed 0 bases, J shed 10 bases, and the junction held 2 bases outside the gene matches. The CDR3 spells CASSPPTGPAFF. CDR3 nucleotides: TGTGCCAGCTCACCACCGACAGGGCCAGCTTTCTTT.

The rearrangement uses TRBV4-1 and TRBJ1-2; 9 bases fit TRBD1. Germline values: CDR1 MGHRA, CDR2 YSYEKL. The CDR3 consists of 15 residues. Trimming removed 6 bases from V and 0 bases from J; junction bases left unmatched: 5. CDR3 nucleotides: TGCGCCAGCAGAAGGACAGGGGAACCTAACTATGGCTACACCTTC. It encodes CASRRTGEPNYGYTF.

This chain joins TRBV28 and TRBJ2-5; D call uncertain. The germline V gene encodes CDR1 MDHEN and CDR2 SYDVKM. CDR3 length: 14 amino acids. Trimming cost V 4 bases and J 5 bases, with 14 bases left between them. Written as DNA, the CDR3 is TGTGCCAGCAGTTCCCACGACTGGTTTGAGACCCAGTACTTC. Residues: CASSSHDWFETQYF.

This chain links TRBV7-9 with TRBJ2-1, with 7 nucleotides matching TRBD2. After removal of 5 bases from V and 6 bases from J, the junction contained 19 bases not matched to a gene. CDR1 is SEHNR and CDR2 is FQNEAQ in the germline V gene (reference sequence). The CDR3 contains 18 residues. For the CDR3, the DNA is TGTGCCAGCAGCGCGTCGAGGGGCGGGAGTAGGATGGGCAATGAGCAGTTCTTC. Protein: CASSASRGGSRMGNEQFF.

The genes are TRBV2 and TRBJ2-1; 13 bases are a match to TRBD2. CDR3 size: 15 residues. Per the germline V gene, CDR1 is SNHLY and CDR2 is FYNNEI. J was trimmed by 9 bases and V by 8 bases; bases with no gene match: 10. The CDR3 loop reads CASDGLAGVVGEQFF. The CDR3 bases are TGTGCCAGCGACGGACTAGCGGGAGTTGTTGGTGAGCAGTTCTTC.

J is TRBJ2-5 and V is TRBV2; D possibly corresponds to TRBD1 (6 bases). This CDR3 has 14 amino acids. Trimming removed 3 bases from V and 2 bases from J, with 10 bases in between. The germline V gene has CDR1 SNHLY and CDR2 FYNNEI. The CDR3: CASSDRTEQETQYF. The DNA of the CDR3 is TGTGCCAGCAGTGATAGGACAGAACAAGAGACCCAGTACTTC.

The V gene is TRBV6-5, the J gene TRBJ2-7; D is possibly TRBD2 (5 bases). Deletions cut 7 bases from V and 0 bases from J, with 13 bases between. In germline, CDR1 is MNHEY, CDR2 SVGAGI. The CDR3 runs 14 residues. The CDR3 protein is CASKGGYSSYEQYF. The CDR3 DNA reads as TGTGCCAGCAAGGGCGGGTACAGCTCCTACGAGCAGTACTTC.

This sequence joins TRBV11-2 and TRBJ2-1; the D is unclear. Trimming shortened V by 2 bases and J by 1 base, and 9 bases separated the two germline ends. The CDR3 has 15 amino acids. From germline, CDR1 is SGHAT and CDR2 FQNNGV. This chain's CDR3 is CASSLRGPSYNEQFF. The CDR3 DNA is TGTGCCAGCAGCTTAAGAGGTCCTTCCTACAATGAGCAGTTCTTC.